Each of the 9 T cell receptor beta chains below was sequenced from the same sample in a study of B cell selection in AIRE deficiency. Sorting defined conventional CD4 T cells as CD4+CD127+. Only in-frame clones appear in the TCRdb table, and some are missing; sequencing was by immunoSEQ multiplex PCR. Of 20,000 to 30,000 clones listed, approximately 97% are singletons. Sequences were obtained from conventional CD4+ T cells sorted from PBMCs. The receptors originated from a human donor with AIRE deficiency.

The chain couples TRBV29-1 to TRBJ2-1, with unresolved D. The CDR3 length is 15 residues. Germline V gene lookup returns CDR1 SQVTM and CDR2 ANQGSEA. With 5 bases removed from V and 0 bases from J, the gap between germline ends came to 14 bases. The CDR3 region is CSVRYDPSSYNEQFF. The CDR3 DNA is TGCAGCGTTAGGTACGATCCAAGCTCCTACAATGAGCAGTTCTTC.

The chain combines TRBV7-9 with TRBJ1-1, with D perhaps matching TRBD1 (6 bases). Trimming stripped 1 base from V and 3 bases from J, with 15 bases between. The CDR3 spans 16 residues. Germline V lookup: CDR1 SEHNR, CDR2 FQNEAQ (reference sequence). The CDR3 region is CASSLGRGRVYTEAFF. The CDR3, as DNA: TGTGCCAGCAGCTTAGGCAGGGGTCGGGTATACACTGAAGCTTTCTTT. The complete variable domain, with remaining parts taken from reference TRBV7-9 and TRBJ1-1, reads DTGVSQNPRHKITKRGQNVTFRCDPISEHNRLYWYRQTLGQGPEFLTYFQNEAQLEKSRLLSDRFSAERPKGSFSTLEIQRTEQGDSAMYLCASSLGRGRVYTEAFFGQGTRLTVV.

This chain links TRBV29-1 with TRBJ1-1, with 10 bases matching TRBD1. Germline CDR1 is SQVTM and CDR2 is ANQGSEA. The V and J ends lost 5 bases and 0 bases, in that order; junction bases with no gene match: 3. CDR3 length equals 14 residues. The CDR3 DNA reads TGCAGCGTTAGGGACAGGGGATTGAACACTGAAGCTTTCTTT. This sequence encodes CSVRDRGLNTEAFF.

The CDR3 region is CASRQQGMDYGYTF. The CDR3 DNA sequence: TGTGCCAGCAGACAACAGGGGATGGACTATGGCTACACCTTC. The rearrangement joins TRBV7-3 to TRBJ1-2; TRBD1 agrees at 7 bases. J was trimmed by 3 bases and V by 6 bases; bases with no gene match: 7. Germline CDR1 reads SGHTA; CDR2 reads FQGTGA. The CDR3 sequence is 14 residues long.

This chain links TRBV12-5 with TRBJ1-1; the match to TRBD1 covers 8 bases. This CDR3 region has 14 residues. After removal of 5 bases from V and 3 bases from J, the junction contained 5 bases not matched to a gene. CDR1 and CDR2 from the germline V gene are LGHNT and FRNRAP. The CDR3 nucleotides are TGTGCTAGTGGTACAGGGGGTACGTACACTGAAGCTTTCTTT. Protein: CASGTGGTYTEAFF.

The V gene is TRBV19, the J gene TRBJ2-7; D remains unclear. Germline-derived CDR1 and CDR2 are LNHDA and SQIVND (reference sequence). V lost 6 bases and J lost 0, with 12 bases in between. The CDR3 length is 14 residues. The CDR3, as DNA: TGTGCCAGTAGCCCTGATAAGGTCTCCTACGAGCAGTACTTC. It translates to CASSPDKVSYEQYF.

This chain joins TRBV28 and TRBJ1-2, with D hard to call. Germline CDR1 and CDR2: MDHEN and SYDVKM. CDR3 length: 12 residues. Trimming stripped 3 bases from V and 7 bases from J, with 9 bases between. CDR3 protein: CASSLAGLGYTF. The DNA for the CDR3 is TGTGCCAGCAGTTTGGCAGGACTTGGCTACACCTTC.

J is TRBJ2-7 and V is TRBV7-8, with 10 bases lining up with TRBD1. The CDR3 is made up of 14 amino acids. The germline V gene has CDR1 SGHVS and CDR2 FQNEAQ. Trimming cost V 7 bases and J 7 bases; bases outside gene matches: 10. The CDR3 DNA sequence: TGTGCCAGCATTGAGAGGGACAGGGGTGTGGAGCAGTACTTC. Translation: CASIERDRGVEQYF.

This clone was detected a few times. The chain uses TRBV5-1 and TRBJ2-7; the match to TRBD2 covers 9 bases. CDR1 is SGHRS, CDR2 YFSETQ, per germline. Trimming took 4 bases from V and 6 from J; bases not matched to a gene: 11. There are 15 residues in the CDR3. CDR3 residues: CASSPGTSRGGEQYF. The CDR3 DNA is TGCGCCAGCAGCCCAGGGACTAGCCGAGGGGGCGAGCAGTACTTC.